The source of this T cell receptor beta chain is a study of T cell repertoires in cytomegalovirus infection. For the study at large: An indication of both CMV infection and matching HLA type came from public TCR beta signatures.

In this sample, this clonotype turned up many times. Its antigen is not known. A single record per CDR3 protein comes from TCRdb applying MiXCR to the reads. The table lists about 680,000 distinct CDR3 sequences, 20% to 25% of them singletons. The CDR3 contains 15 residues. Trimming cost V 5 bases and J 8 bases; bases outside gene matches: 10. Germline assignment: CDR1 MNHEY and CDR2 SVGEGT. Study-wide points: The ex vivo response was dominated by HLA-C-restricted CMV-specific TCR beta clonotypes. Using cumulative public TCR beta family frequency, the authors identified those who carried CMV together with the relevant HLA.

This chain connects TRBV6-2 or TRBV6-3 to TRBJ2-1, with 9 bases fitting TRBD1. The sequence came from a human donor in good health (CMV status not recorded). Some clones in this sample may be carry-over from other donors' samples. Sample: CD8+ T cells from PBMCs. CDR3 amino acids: CASSLRGQGFDEQFF. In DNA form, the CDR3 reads TGTGCCAGCAGTCTGCGGGGACAGGGATTCGATGAGCAGTTCTTC.